Following are 21 T cell receptor beta chains from one sample sequenced in a study of blood T cell repertoires in COVID-19. Generated by immunoSEQ multiplex PCR, the TCRdb table keeps only in-frame clones and is missing some. The sample holds about 210,000 clones, roughly 80% seen once. Sequencing was done on a sample of peripheral blood. The receptors here all came from a woman aged 80 or over with COVID-19, enrolled during active disease.

Worth noting for this clone: Mismatch with germline at one junction end may stem from a read error. V gene TRBV3-1 (or the pseudogene TRBV3-2) combines with J gene TRBJ2-7; maybe TRBD1 (7 bases). The CDR3 spans 13 residues. Germline V gene lookup returns CDR1 LGHDT and CDR2 YNNKEL (reference sequence). The CDR3 sequence is CASSQEGGGISSF. The CDR3 DNA follows: TGTGCCAGCAGCCAAGAAGGGGGCGGGATCTCAAGCTTC.

The rearrangement joins TRBV19 to TRBJ1-1; D is possibly TRBD1 (6 bases). Trimming took off 10 bases at V and 0 bases at J, with 18 bases between the two ends. The CDR3 spans 15 residues. Per germline, CDR1 LNHDA and CDR2 SQIVND (reference sequence). The chain's CDR3 is CATSPQGPMNTEAFF. The CDR3 DNA sequence: TGTGCCACTTCTCCGCAGGGGCCCATGAACACTGAAGCTTTCTTT.

The chain couples TRBV3-1 (or the pseudogene TRBV3-2) to TRBJ2-7; D is possibly TRBD2 (6 bases). The CDR3 consists of 14 residues. CDR1 and CDR2 (germline): LGHDT, YNNKEL (reference sequence). V was trimmed by 4 bases and J by 6 bases, leaving 16 bases between them. The CDR3 DNA sequence: TGTGCCAGCAGCCTTTTCGGACTATCCGCCGAGCAGTACTTC. It encodes CASSLFGLSAEQYF.

This chain uses TRBV6-1 with TRBJ1-1; weak D call: TRBD1 (6 bases). This CDR3 has 14 amino acids. The germline CDR1 and CDR2 sequences are MNHNS and SASEGT. Trimming pared 3 bases from V and 1 base from J, leaving 9 bases between. DNA for the CDR3: TGTGCCAGCAGTGACCCGGGACAGAACACTGAAGCTTTCTTT. It specifies CASSDPGQNTEAFF.

This chain uses TRBV28 with TRBJ2-7; D is possibly TRBD2 (5 bases). Looked up from germline, CDR1 is MDHEN and CDR2 is SYDVKM. Trimming left V 10 bases short and J 2 bases short, with 15 bases between. The CDR3 is 13 residues long. CDR3 amino acids: CAIRAGGAYEQYF. CDR3 nucleotides: TGTGCCATAAGGGCAGGAGGCGCCTACGAGCAGTACTTC. The variable domain in full, completed from reference TRBV28 and TRBJ2-7, reads DVKVTQSSRYLVKRTGEKVFLECVQDMDHENMFWYRQDPGLGLRLIYFSYDVKMKEKGDIPEGYSVSREKKERFSLILESASTNQTSMYLCAIRAGGAYEQYFGPGTRLTVT.

A few counts support this clone. This chain joins TRBV11-1 and TRBJ1-5; maybe TRBD1 (6 bases). V dropped 5 bases and J dropped 8 bases, with 13 bases sitting between them. Germline V lookup: CDR1 SGHAT, CDR2 FQDESV (reference sequence). The CDR3 extends over 13 amino acids. In DNA form, the CDR3 reads TGTGCCAGCAGCCTCCAACAGGGTGAGCCCCAGCATTTT. It encodes CASSLQQGEPQHF.

J is TRBJ1-6 and V is TRBV12-3 or TRBV12-4; no firm D call. CDR3 size: 13 residues. V lost 9 bases to trimming and J lost 2 bases, with 8 bases between them. This CDR3 is CASRSPYNSPLHF. Written as DNA, the CDR3 is TGTGCCAGTAGGAGTCCCTATAATTCACCCCTCCACTTT.

V gene TRBV28 combines with J gene TRBJ1-1; D not resolved. CDR3 length equals 13 residues. Per germline, CDR1 MDHEN and CDR2 SYDVKM. Trimming took off 4 bases at V and 0 bases at J, with 6 bases between the two ends. The CDR3 loop is CASSSRMNTEAFF. The CDR3 region has the DNA TGTGCCAGCAGTTCGAGGATGAACACTGAAGCTTTCTTT. Based on the CDR3 plus reference TRBV28 and TRBJ1-1, the full variable domain is DVKVTQSSRYLVKRTGEKVFLECVQDMDHENMFWYRQDPGLGLRLIYFSYDVKMKEKGDIPEGYSVSREKKERFSLILESASTNQTSMYLCASSSRMNTEAFFGQGTRLTVV.

This clone was detected only a few times. This chain joins TRBV28 and TRBJ2-7, with 13 bases identical to TRBD2. The CDR3 covers 15 residues. Germline V CDR1 and CDR2: MDHEN, SYDVKM. Unmatched junction bases numbered 8, after V lost 7 bases and J lost 5 bases. The CDR3 reads CASIRTSGSADEQYF. CDR3 coding DNA: TGTGCCAGCATCCGGACTAGCGGGAGTGCGGACGAGCAGTACTTC. The variable domain in full, with the rest retrieved from reference TRBV28 and TRBJ2-7, is DVKVTQSSRYLVKRTGEKVFLECVQDMDHENMFWYRQDPGLGLRLIYFSYDVKMKEKGDIPEGYSVSREKKERFSLILESASTNQTSMYLCASIRTSGSADEQYFGPGTRLTVT.

The chain combines TRBV28 with TRBJ1-1; maybe TRBD1 (6 bases). The germline V and J ends were trimmed by 8 bases and 7 bases, with 17 bases remaining between them. Germline CDR1 MDHEN, CDR2 SYDVKM. The CDR3 loop spans 13 amino acids. Written as DNA, the CDR3 is TGTGCCAGCCCTGGACAGCCCCAACATGAAGCTTTCTTT. Residues: CASPGQPQHEAFF.

The chain is built from TRBV5-1 and TRBJ2-3, with 7 bases matching TRBD1. With 5 bases clipped from V and 2 bases from J, the junction kept 8 bases outside the gene matches. From germline, CDR1 is SGHRS and CDR2 YFSETQ. The CDR3 is made up of 15 amino acids. Here the CDR3 reads CASRIEGALTDTQYF. CDR3 nucleotides: TGCGCCAGCAGGATAGAGGGGGCACTCACAGATACGCAGTATTTT.

V usage is TRBV6-5 and J usage is TRBJ2-1; D remains ambiguous. From germline, CDR1 is MNHEY and CDR2 SVGAGI. CDR3 length equals 14 residues. V gave up 5 bases and J gave up 4 bases, with 12 bases separating them. CDR3 loop: CASSLRFGYNEQFF. CDR3 nucleotides: TGTGCCAGCAGTCTCCGGTTCGGGTACAATGAGCAGTTCTTC.

The chain joins TRBV9 to TRBJ2-2; TRBD1 aligns across 9 bases. The germline CDR1 and CDR2 sequences are SGDLS and YYNGEE. V shed 3 bases, J shed 6 bases, and the junction held 6 bases outside the gene matches. The CDR3 is 15 amino acids. The CDR3 nucleotides are TGTGCCAGCAGCGGCGGGACAGGGTTGGCCGGGGAGCTGTTTTTT. Protein: CASSGGTGLAGELFF. The full variable domain, completed using reference TRBV9 and TRBJ2-2, is DSGVTQTPKHLITATGQRVTLRCSPRSGDLSVYWYQQSLDQGLQFLIQYYNGEERAKGNILERFSAQQFPDLHSELNLSSLELGDSALYFCASSGGTGLAGELFFGEGSRLTVL.

As to this clone: Other DNA variants within this sample encode the same CDR3. The gene calls are TRBV7-2 and TRBJ2-7; 7 bases fit TRBD2. The V gene end was trimmed by 0 bases and the J gene end by 2 bases; junction bases not matched to a gene: 1. This CDR3 spans 14 amino acids. Germline V lookup: CDR1 SGHTA, CDR2 FQGNSA. CDR3 nucleotide sequence: TGTGCCAGCAGCTTAGCAGGGACTACCTACGAGCAGTACTTC. Translated, it gives CASSLAGTTYEQYF.

Concerning this clone: The junction does not match germline at one end; this may be a read error. The chain uses TRBV28 and TRBJ1-4; TRBD1 agrees at 9 bases. Germline assignment: CDR1 MDHEN and CDR2 SYDVKM. The CDR3 extends over 12 amino acids. The CDR3 DNA follows: TGTGCCAGCAGTCAACAAACAGGGGGCGCGGTTTTT. This gives the protein CASSQQTGGAVF.

The genes are TRBV5-1 and TRBJ1-1, with 9 bases that match TRBD1. CDR1 is SGHRS and CDR2 is YFSETQ in the germline V gene. This CDR3 is built from 14 residues. The trim removed 0 bases at V and 5 bases at J, leaving 2 bases unmatched. CDR3 DNA sequence: TGCGCCAGCAGCTTGGACAGGGGGCGGACTGAAGCTTTCTTT. Protein sequence: CASSLDRGRTEAFF. Drawing the rest from reference TRBV5-1 and TRBJ1-1, the complete variable domain is KAGVTQTPRYLIKTRGQQVTLSCSPISGHRSVSWYQQTPGQGLQFLFEYFSETQRNKGNFPGRFSGRQFSNSRSEMNVSTLELGDSALYLCASSLDRGRTEAFFGQGTRLTVV.

This chain connects TRBV5-1 to TRBJ1-4; 8 positions agree with TRBD1. The CDR3 consists of 16 residues. Per germline, CDR1 SGHRS and CDR2 YFSETQ. Germline trimming cut 3 bases from V and 8 bases from J; bases unmatched to any gene: 12. The CDR3, as DNA: TGCGCCAGCAGCTCCCCTGACAGGGGTTGGGAGGAAAAACTGTTTTTT. It codes for CASSSPDRGWEEKLFF.

The chain has TRBV7-4 and TRBJ2-5, with 7 bases aligning to TRBD1. The ends lost 1 base at V and 5 bases at J; junction bases unmatched: 13. The length of the CDR3 is 17 residues. The germline gives CDR1 SGHVT, CDR2 SQSDAQ. The CDR3 loop is CASSLGFRRGCDETQYF. As DNA, the CDR3 is TGTGCCAGCAGCTTAGGGTTCCGCAGGGGGTGTGATGAGACCCAGTACTTC.

The chain couples TRBV5-1 to TRBJ2-5; TRBD2 aligns across 13 bases. CDR1 and CDR2 (germline): SGHRS, YFSETQ. The junction had 7 bases not matched to a gene; V was cut back by 7 bases and J by 4 bases. The CDR3 is 15 residues long. The CDR3 here is CASWEGTSGTETQYF. As DNA, the CDR3 is TGCGCCAGCTGGGAAGGGACTAGCGGGACAGAGACCCAGTACTTC.

The rearrangement joins TRBV25-1 to TRBJ1-6; tentatively, D is TRBD1 (5 bases). CDR3 length: 13 amino acids. CDR1 is MGHDK and CDR2 is SYGVNS in the germline V gene. Trimming cost V 3 bases and J 5 bases, with 5 bases left between them. CDR3 protein: CASSDRDNSPLHF. The DNA for the CDR3 is TGTGCCAGCAGTGACAGGGATAATTCACCCCTCCACTTT.

The chain couples TRBV5-4 to TRBJ2-3; TRBD2 aligns across 13 bases. CDR1 and CDR2 (germline): SGHNT, YYREEE (reference sequence). There are 16 residues in the CDR3. The V gene end was trimmed by 0 bases and the J gene end by 6 bases; junction bases not matched to a gene: 4. DNA of the CDR3: TGTGCCAGCAGCTTGGGTGGGACTAGCGGGACGGATACGCAGTATTTT. This translates into CASSLGGTSGTDTQYF.